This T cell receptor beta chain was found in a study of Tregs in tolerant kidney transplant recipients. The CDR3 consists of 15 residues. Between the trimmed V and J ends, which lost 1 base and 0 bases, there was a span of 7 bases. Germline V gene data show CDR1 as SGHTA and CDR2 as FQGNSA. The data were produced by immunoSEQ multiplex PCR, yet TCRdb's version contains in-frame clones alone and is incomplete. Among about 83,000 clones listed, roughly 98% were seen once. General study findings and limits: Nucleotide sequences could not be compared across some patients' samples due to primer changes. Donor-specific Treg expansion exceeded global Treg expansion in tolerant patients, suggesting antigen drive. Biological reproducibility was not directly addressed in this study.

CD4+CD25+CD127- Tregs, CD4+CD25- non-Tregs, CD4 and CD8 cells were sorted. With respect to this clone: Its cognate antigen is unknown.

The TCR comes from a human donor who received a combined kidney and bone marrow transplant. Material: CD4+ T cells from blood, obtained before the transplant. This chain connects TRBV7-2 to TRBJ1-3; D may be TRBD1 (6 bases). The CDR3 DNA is TGTGCCAGCAGCTTAGACAGGGCCTCTGGAAACACCATATATTTT. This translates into CASSLDRASGNTIYF.